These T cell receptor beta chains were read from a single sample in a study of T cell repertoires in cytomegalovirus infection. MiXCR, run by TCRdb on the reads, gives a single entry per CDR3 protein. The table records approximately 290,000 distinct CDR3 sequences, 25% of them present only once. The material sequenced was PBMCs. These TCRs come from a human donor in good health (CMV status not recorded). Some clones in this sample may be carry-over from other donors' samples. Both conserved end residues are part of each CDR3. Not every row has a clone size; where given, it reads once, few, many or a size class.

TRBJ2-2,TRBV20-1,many,CSASSPRVTGELFF
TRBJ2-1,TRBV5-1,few,CASSLGDRYNEQFF
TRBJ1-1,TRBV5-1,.,CASSPLTGVNTEAFF
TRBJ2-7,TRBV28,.,CASTLGQGGYEQYF
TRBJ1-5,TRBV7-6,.,CASSWTVQNQPQHF
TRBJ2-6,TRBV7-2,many,CASSLVGANVLTF
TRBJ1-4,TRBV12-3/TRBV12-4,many,CASSFGTSNEKLFF
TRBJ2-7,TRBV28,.,CASRAGTGESYEQYF
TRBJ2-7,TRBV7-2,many,CASSAGQGLFYEQYF
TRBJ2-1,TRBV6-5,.,CASSKRQGPYNEQFF
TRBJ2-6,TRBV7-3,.,CASSRDRGGANVLTF
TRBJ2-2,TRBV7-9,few,CASSFRPTGELFF